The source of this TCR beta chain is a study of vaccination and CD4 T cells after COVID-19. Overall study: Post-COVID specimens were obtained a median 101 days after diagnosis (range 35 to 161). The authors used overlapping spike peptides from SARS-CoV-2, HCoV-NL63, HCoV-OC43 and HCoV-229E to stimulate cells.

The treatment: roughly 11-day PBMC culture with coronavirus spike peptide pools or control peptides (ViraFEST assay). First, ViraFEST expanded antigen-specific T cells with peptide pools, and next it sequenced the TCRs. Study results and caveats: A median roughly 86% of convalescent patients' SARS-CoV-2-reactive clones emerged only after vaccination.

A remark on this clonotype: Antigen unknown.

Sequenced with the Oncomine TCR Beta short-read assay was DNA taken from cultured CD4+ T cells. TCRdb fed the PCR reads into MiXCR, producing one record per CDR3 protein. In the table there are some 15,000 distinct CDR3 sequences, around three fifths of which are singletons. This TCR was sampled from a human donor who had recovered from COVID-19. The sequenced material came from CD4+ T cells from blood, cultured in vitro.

As DNA, the CDR3 is TGTGCCAGCAGCCTCATAGCGAGCTACAATGAGCAGTTCTTC. Translated: CASSLIASYNEQFF. V gene TRBV7-3 combines with J gene TRBJ2-1; perhaps TRBD2 as D (5 bases). V shed 5 bases and J shed 3 bases, with 11 bases lying between them. Germline V lookup: CDR1 SGHTA, CDR2 FQGTGA. The CDR3 extends over 14 amino acids.